The 7 T cell receptor beta chains presented below share a single source sample, sequenced in a study of cytomegalovirus exposure and HLA in healthy donors. Primers for the PCR totalled 60 Vbeta and 13 Jbeta. Method: immunoSEQ multiplex PCR; TCRdb's copy keeps in-frame clones and lacks some. Here the sample spans around 280,000 clones, roughly 90% being singletons. Specimen: PBMCs. Source of these receptors: a woman aged 18-29 years in good health and CMV-seronegative.

This clone was counted a single time. The CDR3: CATSTAYGGVTDTQYF. The CDR3 coding sequence is TGTGCCACCAGCACCGCATACGGGGGGGTGACAGATACGCAGTATTTT. The chain is built from TRBV15 and TRBJ2-3; TRBD2 matches 8 bases. The germline gives CDR1 LNHNV, CDR2 YYDKDF (reference sequence). This CDR3 contains 16 residues. Losses at the gene ends were 4 bases for V and 3 bases for J; bases not matched to a gene: 9.

This chain uses TRBV29-1 with TRBJ2-5, with a possible D match to TRBD1 (6 bases). The J call is uncertain, as TRBJ2-7 better fits the DNA end. From germline, CDR1 is SQVTM and CDR2 ANQGSEA. The CDR3 length is 12 residues. As DNA, the CDR3 is TGCAGCGTTGCAACAGGGTCCTACGAGCAGTACTTC. It encodes CSVATGSYEQYF.

J is TRBJ2-7 and V is TRBV11-2; 7 bases align to TRBD2. Germline lookup yields CDR1 SGHAT and CDR2 FQNNGV. With 3 bases clipped from V and 2 bases from J, the junction kept 4 bases outside the gene matches. The CDR3 covers 14 residues. CDR3 sequence (DNA): TGTGCCAGCAGCTTGGTAGCGGGTACCTACGAGCAGTACTTC. The encoded protein is CASSLVAGTYEQYF.

V gene TRBV9 combines with J gene TRBJ2-3; 7 positions agree with TRBD2. Trimming took 4 bases from V and 8 from J; bases not matched to a gene: 22. This CDR3 contains 18 residues. Germline values: CDR1 SGDLS, CDR2 YYNGEE. The CDR3, as DNA: TGTGCCAGCAGCCAGAAGGGAGCGGGGCAAGACACTACCGGTACGCAGTATTTT. Amino acids: CASSQKGAGQDTTGTQYF.

The chain joins TRBV5-1 to TRBJ1-1, with no clear D. V was cut by 0 bases and J by 1 base, with 10 bases left in between. The CDR3 runs to 15 residues. Germline CDR1 and CDR2: SGHRS and YFSETQ. In DNA, the CDR3 is TGCGCCAGCAGCTTGGCGAGGATCGGGAACACTGAAGCTTTCTTT. This translates into CASSLARIGNTEAFF.

The V and J genes are TRBV4-1 and TRBJ2-5; TRBD1 agrees at 10 bases. V trimming: 2 bases; J trimming: 4 bases; junction bases outside the gene matches: 7. CDR3 length equals 16 residues. CDR1 MGHRA and CDR2 YSYEKL come from the germline V gene. CDR3 loop: CASSQLTGGEGETQYF. Here the CDR3 DNA reads TGCGCCAGCAGCCAATTGACAGGGGGCGAGGGAGAGACCCAGTACTTC.

The CDR3 protein is CATSGDRGLYNEQFF. As DNA, the CDR3 is TGTGCCACCAGCGGGGACAGGGGGCTGTACAATGAGCAGTTCTTC. The chain recombines TRBV15 with TRBJ2-1, with TRBD1 matching over 12 bases. The CDR3 length is 15 residues. Germline V CDR1 and CDR2: LNHNV, YYDKDF (reference sequence). Trimming removed 5 bases from V and 4 bases from J; junction bases left unmatched: 3.